This TCR beta chain was recovered during a study of T cell responses to AZD1222 COVID-19 vaccine. On this clone itself: The antigen is unknown.

The study, taken as a whole, reports: The study found Spike-specific TCR breadth and depth rose after two AZD1222 doses. It should be noted that donors were predominantly white British and more often female, and clonal diversity was possibly underestimated.

Trimming removed 3 bases from V and 6 bases from J; junction bases left unmatched: 5. This CDR3 is 15 amino acids long. Germline values: CDR1 LNHDA, CDR2 SQIVND (reference sequence). Here immunoSEQ multiplex PCR was the method, and the copy in TCRdb shows in-frame clones only, minus some. The sample has 150,000 to 200,000 clones, roughly nine tenths seen once. The chain has TRBV19 and TRBJ1-5; TRBD1 agrees at 10 bases. The receptor's source is an adult in good health. Sequenced here: peripheral blood, sampled on day 0 of AZD1222 vaccination. CDR3 amino acids: CASSIRQGASQPQHF. CDR3 sequence (DNA): TGTGCCAGTAGTATCAGACAGGGGGCAAGTCAGCCCCAGCATTTT.